This T cell receptor beta chain is drawn from a study of blood T cell repertoires in COVID-19. Cohorts were based on clinical histories the participants reported. Cohort 3 donors were reported recovered after two negative PCRs, clearance, or symptom resolution. The CDR3 is 16 amino acids. The V segment lost 4 bases and the J segment 0 bases; nucleotides outside the gene matches: 10. CDR1 and CDR2 from the germline V gene are SQVTM and ANQGSEA. Here immunoSEQ multiplex PCR was the method, and the copy in TCRdb shows in-frame clones only, minus some. The profile covers more than 250,000 clones, with approximately 85% appearing a single time and roughly 2.2% taken by the ten largest.

The chain is built from TRBV29-1 and TRBJ2-7; 9 bases are a match to TRBD2. Source material: PBMCs or T cells enriched from blood (not recorded which). The receptor's source is a man aged 25 to 40 who had recovered from COVID-19. CDR3 nucleotide sequence: TGCAGCGTTGGCGGGACTAGCCGCGGAGACTCCTACGAGCAGTACTTC. It yields the protein CSVGGTSRGDSYEQYF.